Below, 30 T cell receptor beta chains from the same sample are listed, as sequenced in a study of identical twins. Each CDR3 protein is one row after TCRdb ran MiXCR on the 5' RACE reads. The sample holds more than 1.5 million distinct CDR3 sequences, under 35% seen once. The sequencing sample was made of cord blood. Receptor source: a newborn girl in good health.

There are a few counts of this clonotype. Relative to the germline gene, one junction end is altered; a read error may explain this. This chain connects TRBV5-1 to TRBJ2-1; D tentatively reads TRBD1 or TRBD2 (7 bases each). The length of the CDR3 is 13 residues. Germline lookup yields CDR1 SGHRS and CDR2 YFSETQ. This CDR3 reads CASSSRGGNEQFF. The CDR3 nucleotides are TGTGCCAGCAGTTCCAGGGGGGGCAATGAGCAGTTCTTC.

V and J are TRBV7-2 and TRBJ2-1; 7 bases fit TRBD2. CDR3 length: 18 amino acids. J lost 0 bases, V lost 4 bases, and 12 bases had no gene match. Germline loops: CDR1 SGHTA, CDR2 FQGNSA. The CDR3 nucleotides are TGTGCCAGCAGCTCCCTTGGGAGCGGGGTGAGCTCCTACAATGAGCAGTTCTTC. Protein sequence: CASSSLGSGVSSYNEQFF.

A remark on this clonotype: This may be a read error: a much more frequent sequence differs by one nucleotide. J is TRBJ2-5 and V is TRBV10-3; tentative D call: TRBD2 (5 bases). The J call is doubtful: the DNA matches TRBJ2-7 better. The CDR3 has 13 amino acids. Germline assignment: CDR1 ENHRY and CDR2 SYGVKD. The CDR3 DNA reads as TGTGCCATCAGTGAGCCTCTAGCCCCCGAGCAGTACTTC. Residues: CAISEPLAPEQYF.

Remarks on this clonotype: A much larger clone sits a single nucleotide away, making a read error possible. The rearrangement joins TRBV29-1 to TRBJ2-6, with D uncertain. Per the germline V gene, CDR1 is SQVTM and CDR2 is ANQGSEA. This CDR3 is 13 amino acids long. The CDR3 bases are TGCGGCGTTGGGGTTTCTGGGGCCAACGTCCTGACTTTC. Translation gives CGVGVSGANVLTF.

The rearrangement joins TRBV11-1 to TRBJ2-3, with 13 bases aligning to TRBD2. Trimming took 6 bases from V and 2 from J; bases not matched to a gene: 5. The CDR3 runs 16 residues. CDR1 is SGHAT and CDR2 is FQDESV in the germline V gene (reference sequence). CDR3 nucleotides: TGTGCCAGCAGACGACTAGCGGGAGGCAACACAGATACGCAGTATTTT. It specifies CASRRLAGGNTDTQYF.

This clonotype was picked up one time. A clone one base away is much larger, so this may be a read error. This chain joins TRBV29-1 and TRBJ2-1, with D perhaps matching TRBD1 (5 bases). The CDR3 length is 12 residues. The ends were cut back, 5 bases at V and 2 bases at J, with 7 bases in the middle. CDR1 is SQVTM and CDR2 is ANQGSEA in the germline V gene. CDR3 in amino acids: CSVRRAYNEQFF. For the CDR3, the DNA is TGCAGCGTTCGCAGGGCCTACAATGAGCAGTTCTTC.

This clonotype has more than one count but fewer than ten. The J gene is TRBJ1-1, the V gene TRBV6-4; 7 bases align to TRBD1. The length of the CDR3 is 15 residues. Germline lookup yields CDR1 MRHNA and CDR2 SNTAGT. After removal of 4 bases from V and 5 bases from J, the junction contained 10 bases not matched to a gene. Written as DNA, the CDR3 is TGTGCCAGCAGTGCCAACAGGGGCGGGAAGACTGAAGCTTTCTTT. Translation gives CASSANRGGKTEAFF.

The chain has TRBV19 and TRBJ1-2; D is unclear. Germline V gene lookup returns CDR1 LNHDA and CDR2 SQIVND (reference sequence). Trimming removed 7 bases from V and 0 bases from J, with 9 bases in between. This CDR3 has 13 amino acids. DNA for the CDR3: TGTGCCAGTAAGACCAGTGCTAACTATGGCTACACCTTC. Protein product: CASKTSANYGYTF.

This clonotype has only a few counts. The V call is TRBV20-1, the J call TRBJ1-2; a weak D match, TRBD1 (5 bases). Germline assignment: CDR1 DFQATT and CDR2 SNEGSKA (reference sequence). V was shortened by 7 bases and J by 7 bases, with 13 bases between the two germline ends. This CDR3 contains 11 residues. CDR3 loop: CSVPDTGGYTF. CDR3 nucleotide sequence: TGCAGTGTGCCGGACACGGGTGGCTACACCTTC.

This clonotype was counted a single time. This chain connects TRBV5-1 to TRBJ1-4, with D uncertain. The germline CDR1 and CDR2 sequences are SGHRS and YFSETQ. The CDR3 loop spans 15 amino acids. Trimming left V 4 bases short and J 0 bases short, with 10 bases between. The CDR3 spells CASSTNRATNEKLFF. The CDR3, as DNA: TGCGCCAGCAGCACGAACAGAGCAACTAATGAAAAACTGTTTTTT.

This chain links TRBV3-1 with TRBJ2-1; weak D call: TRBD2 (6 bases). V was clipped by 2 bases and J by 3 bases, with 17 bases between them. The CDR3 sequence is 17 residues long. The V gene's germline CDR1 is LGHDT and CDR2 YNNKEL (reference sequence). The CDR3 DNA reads TGTGCCAGCAGCCAACCTCTGCTAACGGACTACTACAATGAGCAGTTCTTC. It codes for CASSQPLLTDYYNEQFF.

The CDR3 spells CAISDKRCYEQYF. CDR3 sequence (DNA): TGTGCCATCAGTGACAAGCGATGCTACGAGCAGTACTTC. The J gene is TRBJ2-7, the V gene TRBV10-3; unclear D gene. CDR1 is ENHRY, CDR2 SYGVKD, per germline. The CDR3 has 13 residues. V was shortened by 3 bases and J by 3 bases, with 9 bases between the two germline ends.

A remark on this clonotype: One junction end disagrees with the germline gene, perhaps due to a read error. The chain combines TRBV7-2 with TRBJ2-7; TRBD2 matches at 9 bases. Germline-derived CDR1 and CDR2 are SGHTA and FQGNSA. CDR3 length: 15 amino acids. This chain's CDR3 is CAGSLVAGGSYEQYF. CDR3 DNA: TGTGCCGGCAGCTTAGTTGCGGGAGGGTCCTACGAGCAGTACTTC.

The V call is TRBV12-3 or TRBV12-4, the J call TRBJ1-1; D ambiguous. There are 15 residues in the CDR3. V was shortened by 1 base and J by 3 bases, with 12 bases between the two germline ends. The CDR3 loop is CASSLGTLRDTEAFF. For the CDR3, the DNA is TGTGCCAGCAGTTTAGGGACTTTAAGGGACACTGAAGCTTTCTTT.

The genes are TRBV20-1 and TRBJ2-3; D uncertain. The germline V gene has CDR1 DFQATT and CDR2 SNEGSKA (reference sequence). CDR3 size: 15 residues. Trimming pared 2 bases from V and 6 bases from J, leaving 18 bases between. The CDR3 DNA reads TGCAGTGCTAGACCCTCGGAAGGTACGGCCGATACGCAGTATTTT. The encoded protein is CSARPSEGTADTQYF.

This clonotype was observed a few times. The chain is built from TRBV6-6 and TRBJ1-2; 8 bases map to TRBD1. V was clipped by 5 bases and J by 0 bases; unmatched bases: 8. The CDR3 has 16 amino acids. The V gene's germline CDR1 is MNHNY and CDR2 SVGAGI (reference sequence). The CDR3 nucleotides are TGTGCCAGCAGTAGACAGGGGCCAACCACTAACTATGGCTACACCTTC. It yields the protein CASSRQGPTTNYGYTF.

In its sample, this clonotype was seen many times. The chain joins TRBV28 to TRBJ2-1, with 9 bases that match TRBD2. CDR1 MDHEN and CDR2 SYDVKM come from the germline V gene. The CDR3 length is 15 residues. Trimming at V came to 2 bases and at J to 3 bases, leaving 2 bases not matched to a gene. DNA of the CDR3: TGTGCCAGCAGTTTACTAGCGGGAATCTACAATGAGCAGTTCTTC. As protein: CASSLLAGIYNEQFF.

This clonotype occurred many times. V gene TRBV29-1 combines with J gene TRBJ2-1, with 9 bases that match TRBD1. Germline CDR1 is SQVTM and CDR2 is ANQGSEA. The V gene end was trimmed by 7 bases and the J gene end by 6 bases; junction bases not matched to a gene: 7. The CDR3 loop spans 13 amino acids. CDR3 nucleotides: TGCAGCGCTAGGACAGGGGCCCTCAATGAGCAGTTCTTC. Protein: CSARTGALNEQFF.

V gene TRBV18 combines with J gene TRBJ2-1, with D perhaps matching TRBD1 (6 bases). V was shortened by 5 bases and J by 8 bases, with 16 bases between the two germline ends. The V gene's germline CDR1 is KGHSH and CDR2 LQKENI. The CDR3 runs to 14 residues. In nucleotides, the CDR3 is TGTGCCAGCTCATCGAAACAGGGAATGGATGAGCAGTTCTTC. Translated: CASSSKQGMDEQFF.

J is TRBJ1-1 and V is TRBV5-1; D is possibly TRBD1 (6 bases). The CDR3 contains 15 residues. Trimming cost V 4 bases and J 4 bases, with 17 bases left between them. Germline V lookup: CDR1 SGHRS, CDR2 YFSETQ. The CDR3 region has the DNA TGCGCCAGCAGCCTACGCAACAGGGTTGGCACTGAAGCTTTCTTT. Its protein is CASSLRNRVGTEAFF.

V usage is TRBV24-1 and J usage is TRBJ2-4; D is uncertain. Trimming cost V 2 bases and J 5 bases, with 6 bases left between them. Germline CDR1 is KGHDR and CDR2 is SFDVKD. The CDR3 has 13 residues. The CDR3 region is CATSDSAENIQYF. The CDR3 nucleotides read TGTGCCACCAGTGATTCGGCAGAAAACATTCAGTACTTC.

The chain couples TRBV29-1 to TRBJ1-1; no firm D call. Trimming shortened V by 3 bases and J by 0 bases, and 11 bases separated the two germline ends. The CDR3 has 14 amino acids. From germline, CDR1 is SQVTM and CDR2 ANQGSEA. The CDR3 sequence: CSVDPPSMNTEAFF. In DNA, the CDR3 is TGCAGCGTTGACCCACCGTCTATGAACACTGAAGCTTTCTTT.

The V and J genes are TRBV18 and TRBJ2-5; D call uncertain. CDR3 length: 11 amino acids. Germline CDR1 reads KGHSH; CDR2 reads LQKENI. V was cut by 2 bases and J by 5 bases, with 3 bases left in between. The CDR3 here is CASSPYETQYF. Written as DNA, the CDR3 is TGTGCCAGCTCACCATACGAGACCCAGTACTTC.

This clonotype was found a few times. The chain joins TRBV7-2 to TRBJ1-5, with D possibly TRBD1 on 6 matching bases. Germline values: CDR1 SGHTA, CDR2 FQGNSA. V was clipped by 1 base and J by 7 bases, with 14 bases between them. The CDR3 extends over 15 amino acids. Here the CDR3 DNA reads TGTGCCAGCAGCTTAGATTGGGGGGCAGGGCAGCCCCAGCATTTT. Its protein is CASSLDWGAGQPQHF.

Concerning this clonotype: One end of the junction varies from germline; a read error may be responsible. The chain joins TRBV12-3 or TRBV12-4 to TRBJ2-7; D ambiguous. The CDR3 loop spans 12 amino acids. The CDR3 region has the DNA TGTGCCAGCAGTGGTAGCTCCTACGACCAGTACTTC. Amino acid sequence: CASSGSSYDQYF.

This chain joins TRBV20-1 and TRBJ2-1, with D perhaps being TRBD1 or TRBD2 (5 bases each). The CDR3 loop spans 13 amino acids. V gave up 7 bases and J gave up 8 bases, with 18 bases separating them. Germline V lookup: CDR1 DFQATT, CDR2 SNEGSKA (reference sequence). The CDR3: CSVSGTGGHEQFF. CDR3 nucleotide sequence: TGCAGTGTTTCAGGGACGGGTGGGCATGAGCAGTTCTTC.

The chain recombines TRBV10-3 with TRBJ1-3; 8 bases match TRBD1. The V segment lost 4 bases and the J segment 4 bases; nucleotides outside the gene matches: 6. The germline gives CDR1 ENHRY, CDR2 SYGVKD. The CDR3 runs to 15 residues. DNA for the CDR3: TGTGCCATCAGTGCCGGACAGGGAAGGGGAAACACCATATATTTT. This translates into CAISAGQGRGNTIYF.

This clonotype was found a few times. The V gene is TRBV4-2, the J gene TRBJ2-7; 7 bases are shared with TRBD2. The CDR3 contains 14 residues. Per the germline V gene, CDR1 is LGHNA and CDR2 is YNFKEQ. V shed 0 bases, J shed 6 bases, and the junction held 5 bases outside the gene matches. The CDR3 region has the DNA TGTGCCAGCAGCCAAGAGAGACTAGCTCTCGAGCAGTACTTC. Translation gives CASSQERLALEQYF.

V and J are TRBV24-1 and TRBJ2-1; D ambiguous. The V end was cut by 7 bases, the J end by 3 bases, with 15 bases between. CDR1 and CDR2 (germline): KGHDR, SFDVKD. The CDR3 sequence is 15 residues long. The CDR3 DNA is TGTGCCACCAGGTCGAAGGCAGCCGTCTACAATGAGCAGTTCTTC. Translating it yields CATRSKAAVYNEQFF.

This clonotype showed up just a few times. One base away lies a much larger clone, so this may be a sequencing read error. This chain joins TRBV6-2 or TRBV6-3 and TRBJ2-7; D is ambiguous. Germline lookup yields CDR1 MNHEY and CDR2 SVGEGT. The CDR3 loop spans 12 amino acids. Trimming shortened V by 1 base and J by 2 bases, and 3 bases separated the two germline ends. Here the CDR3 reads CASSYWTYEQYF. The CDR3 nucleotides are TGTGCCAGCAGTTACTGGACCTACGAGCAGTACTTC.